The rows below give T cell receptor beta chains drawn from one sample of a study of blood T cell repertoires in COVID-19. TCRdb keeps only in-frame clones here, not all; method: immunoSEQ multiplex PCR. Of roughly 99,000 clones in the sample, almost 90% are singletons; the top ten hold roughly 2%. The specimen was peripheral blood. The receptors here all came from a middle-aged man with COVID-19, enrolled during active disease. Both conserved end residues are part of each CDR3. D genes are given only for firm matches. For some rows the clone size is stated as once, few or many, or as a class when expanded; others skip it.

j_call: TRBJ1-6
d_call: TRBD1
v_call: TRBV5-1
clone_size: NA
cdr3_aa: CASYDTGTGGNSPLHF
cdr3_nt: TGCGCCAGCTACGATACCGGGACAGGAGGTAATTCACCCCTCCACTTT

j_call: TRBJ2-7
d_call: NA
v_call: TRBV18
clone_size: NA
cdr3_aa: CASSPETSYEQYF
cdr3_nt: TGTGCCAGCTCACCAGAGACAAGTTACGAGCAGTACTTC

j_call: TRBJ1-2
d_call: NA
v_call: TRBV28
clone_size: NA
cdr3_aa: CASSTFPADSYGYTF
cdr3_nt: TGTGCCAGCAGTACCTTTCCAGCGGATTCCTATGGCTACACCTTC

j_call: TRBJ2-1
d_call: NA
v_call: TRBV6-2/TRBV6-3
clone_size: NA
cdr3_aa: CASIPGWGQEQFF
cdr3_nt: TGTGCCAGCATCCCAGGGTGGGGCCAAGAGCAGTTCTTC

j_call: TRBJ2-1
d_call: TRBD1
v_call: TRBV4-1
clone_size: NA
cdr3_aa: CASSQVQGNEQFF
cdr3_nt: TGCGCCAGCAGCCAGGTACAGGGGAATGAGCAGTTCTTC

j_call: TRBJ2-1
d_call: TRBD1
v_call: TRBV7-6
clone_size: once
cdr3_aa: CASSANRGYNEQFF
cdr3_nt: TGTGCCAGCAGCGCCAACAGGGGATACAATGAGCAGTTCTTC

j_call: TRBJ1-3
d_call: NA
v_call: TRBV29-1
clone_size: NA
cdr3_aa: CSVMRGTNSGNTIYF
cdr3_nt: TGCAGCGTTATGCGGGGCACTAACTCTGGAAACACCATATATTTT

j_call: TRBJ1-1
d_call: NA
v_call: TRBV19
clone_size: NA
cdr3_aa: CASSIGTGRNTEAFF
cdr3_nt: TGTGCCAGTAGTATTGGGACTGGGAGGAACACTGAAGCTTTCTTT

j_call: TRBJ1-1
d_call: NA
v_call: TRBV6-5
clone_size: NA
cdr3_aa: CASSTPLREAFF
cdr3_nt: TGTGCCAGCAGTACCCCACTACGTGAAGCTTTCTTT

j_call: TRBJ2-1
d_call: TRBD1
v_call: TRBV5-1
clone_size: NA
cdr3_aa: CASSSGGNEQFF
cdr3_nt: TGCGCCAGCAGCTCAGGGGGTAATGAGCAGTTCTTC

j_call: TRBJ1-2
d_call: NA
v_call: TRBV7-2
clone_size: few
cdr3_aa: CASNYALWSYGYTF
cdr3_nt: TGTGCCAGCAACTACGCTCTGTGGTCCTATGGCTACACCTTC

j_call: TRBJ1-1
d_call: NA
v_call: TRBV25-1
clone_size: NA
cdr3_aa: CASSEEGNTEAFF
cdr3_nt: TGTGCCAGCAGTGAAGAGGGAAACACTGAAGCTTTCTTT

j_call: TRBJ2-3
d_call: TRBD2
v_call: TRBV29-1
clone_size: NA
cdr3_aa: CSTPGTSILDTQYF
cdr3_nt: TGCAGCACCCCCGGGACTAGCATTTTAGATACGCAGTATTTT

j_call: TRBJ1-1
d_call: NA
v_call: TRBV11-2
clone_size: NA
cdr3_aa: CASSILKWGGLGEAFF
cdr3_nt: TGTGCCAGCAGCATACTCAAATGGGGGGGTTTGGGTGAAGCTTTCTTT

j_call: TRBJ1-3
d_call: NA
v_call: TRBV19
clone_size: once
cdr3_aa: CASSRDSSPGNTIYF
cdr3_nt: TGTGCCAGTAGCCGGGACTCAAGCCCTGGAAACACCATATATTTT

j_call: TRBJ1-6
d_call: TRBD1
v_call: TRBV7-2
clone_size: NA
cdr3_aa: CASSPVQGIFGSPLHF
cdr3_nt: TGTGCCAGCAGCCCCGTACAGGGGATTTTTGGTTCACCCCTCCACTTT

j_call: TRBJ2-2
d_call: TRBD2
v_call: TRBV19
clone_size: NA
cdr3_aa: CASSRIGLAENTGELFF
cdr3_nt: TGTGCCAGTAGTAGGATCGGACTAGCGGAGAACACCGGGGAGCTGTTTTTT

j_call: TRBJ1-2
d_call: NA
v_call: TRBV21-1
clone_size: NA
cdr3_aa: CASSTEGYCYGYTF
cdr3_nt: TGTGCCAGCAGCACCGAGGGCTATTGCTATGGCTACACCTTC

j_call: TRBJ2-3
d_call: TRBD1
v_call: TRBV4-1
clone_size: NA
cdr3_aa: CASSQEGRTGGTDTQYF
cdr3_nt: TGCGCCAGCAGCCAAGAAGGAAGGACAGGGGGCACAGATACGCAGTATTTT

j_call: TRBJ2-7
d_call: NA
v_call: TRBV28
clone_size: NA
cdr3_aa: CASSHRVWSSYEQYF
cdr3_nt: TGTGCCAGCAGTCACAGGGTCTGGAGCTCCTACGAGCAGTACTTC

j_call: TRBJ2-5
d_call: TRBD2
v_call: TRBV5-1
clone_size: NA
cdr3_aa: CASSLGQLAGIQETQYF
cdr3_nt: TGCGCCAGCAGCTTGGGGCAACTAGCGGGGATACAAGAGACCCAGTACTTC

j_call: TRBJ2-7
d_call: TRBD1
v_call: TRBV28
clone_size: NA
cdr3_aa: CASSLSGTGTAEQYF
cdr3_nt: TGTGCCAGCAGTCTATCCGGGACAGGGACTGCCGAGCAGTACTTC

j_call: TRBJ2-6
d_call: NA
v_call: TRBV5-4
clone_size: NA
cdr3_aa: CASSLRGISGANVLTF
cdr3_nt: TGTGCCAGCAGCTTAAGAGGGATCTCCGGGGCCAACGTCCTGACTTTC

j_call: TRBJ2-7
d_call: TRBD1
v_call: TRBV6-5
clone_size: NA
cdr3_aa: CASRSSGTGAYEQYF
cdr3_nt: TGTGCCAGCAGATCCTCAGGGACAGGGGCCTACGAGCAGTACTTC

j_call: TRBJ1-6
d_call: NA
v_call: TRBV13
clone_size: NA
cdr3_aa: CASSQPRVWGNSPLHF
cdr3_nt: TGTGCCAGCAGCCAACCCAGGGTCTGGGGTAATTCACCCCTCCACTTT

j_call: TRBJ1-2
d_call: NA
v_call: TRBV27
clone_size: NA
cdr3_aa: CASPPTQRGYTF
cdr3_nt: TGTGCCAGCCCTCCCACCCAGAGGGGCTACACCTTC

j_call: TRBJ1-4
d_call: NA
v_call: TRBV4-2
clone_size: NA
cdr3_aa: CASSQDLFTEEKLFF
cdr3_nt: TGTGCCAGCAGCCAAGATCTCTTTACTGAGGAAAAACTGTTTTTT

j_call: TRBJ2-3
d_call: NA
v_call: TRBV7-9
clone_size: NA
cdr3_aa: CASSLTTSTDTQYF
cdr3_nt: TGTGCCAGCAGCCTGACAACTAGCACAGATACGCAGTATTTT

j_call: TRBJ2-7
d_call: NA
v_call: TRBV15
clone_size: NA
cdr3_aa: CATSRDKSYEQYF
cdr3_nt: TGTGCCACCAGCAGGGACAAGTCCTACGAGCAGTACTTC

j_call: TRBJ1-2
d_call: NA
v_call: TRBV3-1/TRBV3-2
clone_size: NA
cdr3_aa: CASSQDSGINYGYTF
cdr3_nt: TGTGCCAGCAGCCAAGATTCAGGGATCAACTATGGCTACACCTTC

j_call: TRBJ2-1
d_call: NA
v_call: TRBV4-2
clone_size: once
cdr3_aa: CASSQVGLADEQFF
cdr3_nt: TGTGCCAGCAGCCAAGTCGGGTTAGCGGATGAGCAGTTCTTC

j_call: TRBJ1-2
d_call: NA
v_call: TRBV28
clone_size: NA
cdr3_aa: CASSGGADYGYTF
cdr3_nt: TGTGCCAGCAGTGGCGGGGCTGACTATGGCTACACCTTC

j_call: TRBJ1-1
d_call: TRBD1
v_call: TRBV19
clone_size: few
cdr3_aa: CASMNTDRGRTEAFF
cdr3_nt: TGTGCCAGTATGAATACGGACAGGGGAAGAACTGAAGCTTTCTTT

j_call: TRBJ2-1
d_call: NA
v_call: TRBV12-3/TRBV12-4
clone_size: NA
cdr3_aa: CASSQTGGNEQFF
cdr3_nt: TGTGCCAGCAGTCAAACGGGTGGGAATGAGCAGTTCTTC

j_call: TRBJ1-4
d_call: TRBD1
v_call: TRBV7-8
clone_size: NA
cdr3_aa: CASSLDRGSEKLFF
cdr3_nt: TGTGCCAGCAGCCTCGACAGGGGAAGTGAAAAACTGTTTTTT

j_call: TRBJ2-5
d_call: NA
v_call: TRBV7-3
clone_size: once
cdr3_aa: CASSLKPQETQYF
cdr3_nt: TGTGCCAGCAGCTTAAAGCCGCAAGAGACCCAGTACTTC

j_call: TRBJ2-3
d_call: TRBD2
v_call: TRBV6-2/TRBV6-3
clone_size: NA
cdr3_aa: CASSPRLATDTQYF
cdr3_nt: TGTGCCAGCAGTCCCCGACTAGCGACAGATACGCAGTATTTT

j_call: TRBJ1-1
d_call: TRBD1
v_call: TRBV29-1
clone_size: NA
cdr3_aa: CSVGTGPNEAFF
cdr3_nt: TGCAGCGTCGGGACAGGGCCGAATGAAGCTTTCTTT

j_call: TRBJ2-3
d_call: TRBD1
v_call: TRBV27
clone_size: NA
cdr3_aa: CASSRQGVVSTDTQYF
cdr3_nt: TGTGCCAGCAGTCGGCAGGGGGTGGTCAGCACAGATACGCAGTATTTT

j_call: TRBJ1-2
d_call: NA
v_call: TRBV30
clone_size: NA
cdr3_aa: CAWSVGAYYGYTF
cdr3_nt: TGTGCCTGGAGTGTGGGGGCCTACTATGGCTACACCTTC

j_call: TRBJ1-2
d_call: NA
v_call: TRBV4-3
clone_size: NA
cdr3_aa: CASSQVESKYGYTF
cdr3_nt: TGCGCCAGCAGCCAAGTTGAGTCCAAATATGGCTACACCTTC

j_call: TRBJ1-2
d_call: NA
v_call: TRBV12-3/TRBV12-4
clone_size: NA
cdr3_aa: CASRATVNYGYTF
cdr3_nt: TGTGCCAGCAGGGCGACAGTTAACTATGGCTACACCTTC

j_call: TRBJ1-6
d_call: TRBD1
v_call: TRBV9
clone_size: NA
cdr3_aa: CASSGRDRLNSPLHF
cdr3_nt: TGTGCCAGCAGCGGCCGGGACAGGTTAAATTCACCCCTCCACTTT

j_call: TRBJ1-1
d_call: TRBD1
v_call: TRBV27
clone_size: once
cdr3_aa: CASSTRTGGTEAFF
cdr3_nt: TGTGCCAGCAGTACACGGACAGGGGGCACTGAAGCTTTCTTT

j_call: TRBJ2-2
d_call: NA
v_call: TRBV11-3
clone_size: NA
cdr3_aa: CASNSDSSNTGELFF
cdr3_nt: TGTGCCAGCAACTCGGACAGCTCGAACACCGGGGAGCTGTTTTTT